Presented here are 13 T cell receptor beta chains from one specimen sequenced in a study of synovial regulatory T cells in juvenile arthritis. Assay: immunoSEQ multiplex PCR; the TCRdb copy retains only in-frame clones and omits some. Across 6,800 or so clones, the top ten clones capture roughly 0.61% of the sample. The sequencing sample was made of Treg cells from blood. Subset meaning: remaining (HLA-DR-negative) circulating blood Treg cells. The receptors here all came from a donor aged 2-30 years with juvenile idiopathic arthritis.

V is TRBV27 and J is TRBJ1-2; the TCRdb call, TRBD1, lacks DNA for checking. Germline V gives CDR1 MNHEY, CDR2 SMNVEV (reference sequence). The CDR3 loop spans 13 amino acids. No coding sequence is recorded. The CDR3 sequence: CASSRRTGDGYTF.

This clone is identified as medium-sized from frequency. The chain carries TRBV9 and TRBJ1-6; TCRdb returns TRBD1, unconfirmable since there is no DNA. Germline V gene lookup returns CDR1 SGDLS and CDR2 YYNGEE. CDR3 length equals 15 residues. The DNA is unrecorded. The CDR3 loop is CASSVTRGISSPLHF. The variable domain in full, completed from reference TRBV9 and TRBJ1-6, reads DSGVTQTPKHLITATGQRVTLRCSPRSGDLSVYWYQQSLDQGLQFLIQYYNGEERAKGNILERFSAQQFPDLHSELNLSSLELGDSALYFCASSVTRGISSPLHFGNGTRLTVT.

The gene calls are TRBV11-3 and TRBJ2-3; no DNA is available, so the TRBD2 call from TCRdb remains unchecked. The CDR3 contains 15 residues. No coding sequence is recorded. Germline lookup yields CDR1 SGHNT and CDR2 YENEEA. The CDR3 loop is CASSSGLADTDTQYF.

The chain carries TRBV5-1 and TRBJ2-7; the TCRdb D gene call, TRBD2, has no DNA to confirm it. CDR1 SGHRS and CDR2 YFSETQ come from the germline V gene. This CDR3 is 16 amino acids long. The nucleotide record is missing. CDR3 in amino acids: CASSLMAGGASYEQYF.

The V and J genes are TRBV2 and TRBJ2-5; TCRdb's D gene call, TRBD2, goes unchecked for lack of DNA. Germline CDR1 reads SNHLY; CDR2 reads FYNNEI. The CDR3 covers 12 residues. The DNA is not on file. The CDR3 protein is CASEGREETQYF.

The chain links TRBV6-5 to TRBJ2-7; TCRdb gives TRBD1 as the D gene, but with no DNA this cannot be confirmed. The germline V gene has CDR1 MNHEY and CDR2 SVGAGI. The CDR3 length is 15 residues. A DNA sequence was not provided. CDR3 protein: CASSYSKGATYEQYF.

The rearrangement joins TRBV19 to TRBJ2-1. This CDR3 spans 15 amino acids. DNA was not recorded. The germline CDR1 and CDR2 sequences are LNHDA and SQIVND (reference sequence). CDR3: CASSIEGEPYNEQFF.

This clone is labeled medium-sized based on frequency. This CDR3 is CASREDRDWVEAFF. The rearrangement joins TRBV19 to TRBJ1-1; the D call of TRBD1 rests on TCRdb alone, since no DNA is present to check it. The CDR3 is made up of 14 amino acids. DNA for this receptor is not on file. CDR1 is LNHDA, CDR2 SQIVND, per germline (reference sequence).

This chain links TRBV28 with TRBJ1-5; absent DNA, TCRdb's TRBD1 call cannot be checked. Germline V gene data show CDR1 as MDHEN and CDR2 as SYDVKM. This CDR3 contains 14 residues. This entry has no DNA. CDR3 residues: CASSPVGPNQPQHF.

Considering frequency, this clone is medium-sized. This CDR3 reads CASSAQAGGRYEQYF. J is TRBJ2-7 and V is TRBV9; lacking DNA, the TRBD2 call made by TCRdb goes unchecked. The length of the CDR3 is 15 residues. The protein alone is recorded here. The germline V gene has CDR1 SGDLS and CDR2 YYNGEE.

The rearrangement links TRBV6-1 to TRBJ2-7; TCRdb's D call of TRBD2 is untestable without DNA. This CDR3 region has 14 residues. Only the protein is on record. Germline CDR1 and CDR2: MNHNS and SASEGT. This chain's CDR3 is CASRLAGASYEQYF.

The rearrangement uses TRBV20-1 and TRBJ2-7; TCRdb returns TRBD2, unconfirmable since there is no DNA. From germline, CDR1 is DFQATT and CDR2 SNEGSKA (reference sequence). This CDR3 is built from 11 residues. DNA for this receptor is not on file. The CDR3: CSARLVREQYF.

This chain joins TRBV7-9 and TRBJ2-5; lacking DNA, the TRBD2 call made by TCRdb goes unchecked. The CDR3 has 14 amino acids. No DNA appears here. Germline CDR1 is SEHNR and CDR2 is FQNEAQ (reference sequence). CDR3 sequence reads: CASSYSSAQETQYF. Based on the CDR3 plus reference TRBV7-9 and TRBJ2-5, the full variable domain is DTGVSQNPRHKITKRGQNVTFRCDPISEHNRLYWYRQTLGQGPEFLTYFQNEAQLEKSRLLSDRFSAERPKGSFSTLEIQRTEQGDSAMYLCASSYSSAQETQYFGPGTRLLVL.